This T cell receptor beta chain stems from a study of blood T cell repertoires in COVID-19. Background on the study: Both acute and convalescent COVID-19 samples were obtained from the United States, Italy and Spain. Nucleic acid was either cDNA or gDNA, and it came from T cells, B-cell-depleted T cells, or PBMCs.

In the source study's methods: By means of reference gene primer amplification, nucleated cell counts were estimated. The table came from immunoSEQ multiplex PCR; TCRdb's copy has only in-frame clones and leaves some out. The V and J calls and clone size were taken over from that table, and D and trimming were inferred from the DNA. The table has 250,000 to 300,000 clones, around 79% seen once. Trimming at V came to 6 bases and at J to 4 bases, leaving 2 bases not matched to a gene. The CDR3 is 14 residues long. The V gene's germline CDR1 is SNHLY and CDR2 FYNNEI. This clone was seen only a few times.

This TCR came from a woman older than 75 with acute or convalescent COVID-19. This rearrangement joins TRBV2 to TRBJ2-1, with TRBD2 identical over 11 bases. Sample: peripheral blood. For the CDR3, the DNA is TGTGCCAGCAGGGGACTAGCGGATTACAATGAGCAGTTCTTC. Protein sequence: CASRGLADYNEQFF.